One and the same sample provided the 14 T cell receptor beta chains below, sequenced in a study. TCRdb reprocessed the 5' RACE reads via MiXCR and lists one record per CDR3 protein. The top ten hold about 3% of the sample, which has 7,000 or so distinct CDR3 sequences, approximately 52% seen once. Source material: naive CD4+ T cells sorted from a lymph node. Subset noted: naive CD4+ T cells, CD4+CD45RA+CD25-. These receptors all stem from a female donor with breast cancer.

For this clonotype: This likely comes from a read error, as the CDR3 has no conserved phenylalanine or tryptophan at its end. This chain joins TRBV20-1 and TRBJ1-2; 7 bases are a match to TRBD1. J was trimmed by 4 bases and V by 0 bases; bases with no gene match: 11. Germline CDR1 DFQATT, CDR2 SNEGSKA (reference sequence). CDR3 size: 16 residues. The CDR3 coding sequence is TGCAGTGCTAGAGATCATGTCGACAGGGTCGCCTATGGCTACACCCTC. This codes for CSARDHVDRVAYGYTL.

The chain couples TRBV12-3 or TRBV12-4 to TRBJ1-2; no clear D. Trimming left V 6 bases short and J 5 bases short, with 16 bases between. This CDR3 region has 14 residues. The CDR3 nucleotides read TGTGCCAGCAGCACCCTACTAGGTCGGTATGGCTACACCTTC. It yields the protein CASSTLLGRYGYTF.

This clonotype was detected a few times. The CDR3 nucleotides read TGTGCCAGCAGCCCCGGGGGACAGGGAACTTTCTTT. This gives the protein CASSPGGQGTFF. The chain employs TRBV7-9 and TRBJ1-1, with 9 bases identical to TRBD1. Losses at the gene ends were 5 bases for V and 12 bases for J; bases not matched to a gene: 7. Germline V lookup: CDR1 SEHNR, CDR2 FQNEAQ (reference sequence). CDR3 size: 12 residues.

This clonotype showed up just a few times. The rearrangement links TRBV20-1 to TRBJ2-5; 11 bases align to TRBD2. V shed 6 bases and J 2 bases; nucleotides not matched to a gene: 8. The CDR3 is made up of 15 amino acids. Germline CDR1 and CDR2: DFQATT and SNEGSKA (reference sequence). The DNA of the CDR3 is TGCAGTGCCGGAAGACTAGCGGGGACGCAAGAGACCCAGTACTTC. Translating it yields CSAGRLAGTQETQYF.

Only a few counts were recorded for this clonotype. This chain links TRBV12-3 or TRBV12-4 with TRBJ1-1; weak D call: TRBD1 (6 bases). CDR3 size: 17 residues. V dropped 2 bases and J dropped 6 bases, with 22 bases sitting between them. The CDR3: CASSLWGGVGIFPEAFF. The CDR3 bases are TGTGCCAGCAGTTTATGGGGGGGCGTTGGAATTTTCCCTGAAGCTTTCTTT.

The rearrangement uses TRBV7-2 and TRBJ1-1; no clear D. The CDR3 runs to 12 residues. Germline V gene data show CDR1 as SGHTA and CDR2 as FQGNSA. The V gene lost 2 bases and the J gene lost 5 bases, with 6 bases spanning the gap. The CDR3 region is CASSLRETEAFF. The CDR3 nucleotides are TGTGCCAGCAGCTTAAGAGAGACTGAAGCTTTCTTT.

This chain connects TRBV5-1 to TRBJ2-7; D is unresolved. The V end lost 0 bases, the J end lost 2 bases, and 9 bases lay between the germline ends. Germline V gene data show CDR1 as SGHRS and CDR2 as YFSETQ. This CDR3 contains 14 residues. CDR3 coding DNA: TGCGCCAGCAGCTTGGGTGGAGTAGCCTACGAGCAGTACTTC. Residues: CASSLGGVAYEQYF. The full variable domain, completed using reference TRBV5-1 and TRBJ2-7, is KAGVTQTPRYLIKTRGQQVTLSCSPISGHRSVSWYQQTPGQGLQFLFEYFSETQRNKGNFPGRFSGRQFSNSRSEMNVSTLELGDSALYLCASSLGGVAYEQYFGPGTRLTVT.

This sequence joins TRBV4-1 and TRBJ1-4, with 7 bases matching TRBD1. The CDR3 length is 16 residues. V lost 0 bases, J lost 5 bases, and 6 bases stayed unmatched. Looked up from germline, CDR1 is MGHRA and CDR2 is YSYEKL. CDR3 sequence: CASSQDPGQSNEKLFF. CDR3 coding DNA: TGCGCCAGCAGCCAAGATCCGGGACAGAGCAATGAAAAACTGTTTTTT.

As to this clonotype: Possible read error: a much larger clone is one base away. This chain links TRBV12-3 or TRBV12-4 with TRBJ2-3, with D perhaps TRBD2 (7 bases). There are 15 residues in the CDR3. The CDR3 coding sequence is TGTGCCGGCAGTTTAGTGGCGGGGGCCACAGATACGCAGTATTTT. Encoded protein: CAGSLVAGATDTQYF.

This chain connects TRBV20-1 to TRBJ2-5; 8 bases line up with TRBD1. CDR3 length: 15 amino acids. With 0 bases clipped from V and 7 bases from J, the junction kept 10 bases outside the gene matches. Germline CDR1 reads DFQATT; CDR2 reads SNEGSKA (reference sequence). The chain's CDR3 is CSAREERRGPGTQYF. The CDR3 DNA sequence: TGCAGTGCTAGAGAGGAACGCAGGGGGCCAGGGACCCAGTACTTC.

For this clonotype: The germline gene is not matched at one end of the junction; a read error may be the cause. The chain joins TRBV10-1 to TRBJ2-3; TRBD2 matches at 9 bases. The CDR3 length is 16 residues. Germline CDR1 reads WNHNN; CDR2 reads SYGVQD (reference sequence). The chain's CDR3 is CASSSIAGETTDTQYF. CDR3 DNA: TGCGCCAGCAGTTCCATAGCGGGGGAGACGACAGATACGCAGTACTTT.

This clonotype was seen only a few times. The chain links TRBV11-2 to TRBJ2-5; no clear D gene. This CDR3 region has 13 residues. Germline V lookup: CDR1 SGHAT, CDR2 FQNNGV. V lost 2 bases to trimming and J lost 5 bases, with 9 bases between them. The CDR3 here is CASSLYMGETQYF. The CDR3 DNA follows: TGTGCCAGCAGCTTATACATGGGGGAGACCCAGTACTTC.

This clonotype was recorded a few times. This chain uses TRBV9 with TRBJ1-5; D gene unclear. CDR1 and CDR2 (germline): SGDLS, YYNGEE. Trimming left V 0 bases short and J 0 bases short, with 10 bases between. CDR3 length: 16 residues. CDR3 in amino acids: CASSVERPYSNQPQHF. The DNA of the CDR3 is TGTGCCAGCAGCGTAGAGCGGCCTTATAGCAATCAGCCCCAGCATTTT.

This chain uses TRBV5-4 with TRBJ2-5, with D unclear. Between the trimmed V and J ends, which lost 4 bases and 7 bases, there was a span of 20 bases. CDR3 length equals 15 residues. The germline V gene encodes CDR1 SGHNT and CDR2 YYREEE (reference sequence). CDR3: CASSIETGPLGTQYF. The CDR3 nucleotides are TGTGCCAGCAGCATAGAAACCGGGCCTCTGGGGACCCAGTACTTC.